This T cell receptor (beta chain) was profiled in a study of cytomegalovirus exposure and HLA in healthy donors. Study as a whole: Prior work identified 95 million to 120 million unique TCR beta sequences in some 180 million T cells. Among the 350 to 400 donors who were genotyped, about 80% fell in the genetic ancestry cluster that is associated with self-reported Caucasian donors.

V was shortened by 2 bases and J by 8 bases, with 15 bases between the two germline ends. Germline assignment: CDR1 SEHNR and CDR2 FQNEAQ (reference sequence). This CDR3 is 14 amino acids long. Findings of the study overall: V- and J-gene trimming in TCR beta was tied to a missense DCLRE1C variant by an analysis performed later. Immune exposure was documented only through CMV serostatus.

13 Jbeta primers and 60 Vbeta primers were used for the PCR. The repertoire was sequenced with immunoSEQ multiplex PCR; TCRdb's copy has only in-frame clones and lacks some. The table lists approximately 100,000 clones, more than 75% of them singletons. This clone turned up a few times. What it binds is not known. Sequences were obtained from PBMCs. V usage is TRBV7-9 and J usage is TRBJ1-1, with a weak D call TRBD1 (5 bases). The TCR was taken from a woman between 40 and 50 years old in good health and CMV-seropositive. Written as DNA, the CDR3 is TGTGCCAGCAGCTTAATGGGGGAGGGCGTGGAAGCTTTCTTT. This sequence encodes CASSLMGEGVEAFF.